This T cell receptor beta chain was captured by sequencing in a study of cytomegalovirus exposure and HLA in healthy donors. Findings and limits, study-wide: Analyses of presence/absence relied on an assumption of roughly uniform sequencing depth across donors. The classifier reportedly diagnosed cytomegalovirus status with high specificity and sensitivity. Productive rates of about 87% or about 30% were seen for most TCR beta V segments in an earlier analysis. Information on immune exposure was restricted to one variable (CMV serostatus).

The PCR made use of 60 Vbeta and 13 Jbeta primers. The protocol was immunoSEQ multiplex PCR, while the TCRdb copy is restricted to in-frame clones and leaves out a portion. The table shows around 130,000 clones, with around 81% occurring only once. In germline, CDR1 is SQVTM, CDR2 ANQGSEA. The CDR3 extends over 14 amino acids. Losses at the gene ends were 5 bases for V and 9 bases for J; bases not matched to a gene: 15. With regard to this clone: What it binds is unknown.

This receptor was obtained from a man aged 18 to 29 in good health and CMV-seronegative. Sequences were obtained from PBMCs. V is TRBV29-1 and J is TRBJ2-7; 8 nucleotides match TRBD1. DNA of the CDR3: TGCAGCGTTATAAGAGCAGACAGGGGCCACGGGCAGTACTTC. Protein sequence: CSVIRADRGHGQYF.